This section outlines one T cell receptor beta chain sequence together with its context. The antigen is not known. V lost 1 base to trimming and J lost 7 bases, with 14 bases between them. The CDR3 extends over 15 amino acids. The germline gives CDR1 SGHVS, CDR2 FQNEAQ. Each CDR3 protein gets one entry after TCRdb re-called the 5' RACE reads with MiXCR. Counted here are some 790,000 distinct CDR3 sequences, 15% to 20% occurring once; the ten biggest clones make up around 12%. The data derive from a study of identical twins. Findings and limits, study-wide: These conclusions were based on statistical analysis (cross-sectional, not following the same donors).

The same specimen was also included in a second study, on T cells expressing NK-cell markers. This second study says: Researchers got TCR beta repertoires out of sorted CD3+CD56+NKG2C+, CD3+CD56+NKG2C- and CD3+CD56-NKG2C+ T cells.

The sequenced material came from PBMCs. The origin of this receptor is a woman between 18 and 29 years old in good health. The chain recombines TRBV7-8 with TRBJ2-1, with D maybe TRBD1 (6 bases). CDR3 sequence reads: CASSLVLQGKNEQFF. CDR3 bases: TGTGCCAGCAGCTTAGTTCTGCAGGGGAAGAATGAGCAGTTCTTC.